This paragraph reports one T cell receptor beta chain. Deletions cut 2 bases from V and 1 base from J, with 9 bases between. CDR3 size: 15 residues. From germline, CDR1 is SNHLY and CDR2 FYNNEI. The data derive from a study of T cell responses to AZD1222 COVID-19 vaccine. Sequenced by immunoSEQ multiplex PCR; TCRdb stores in-frame clones only, minus some. The data hold under 150,000 clones, with over 75% observed a single time. The V and J genes are TRBV2 and TRBJ1-5; D unclear. The input for sequencing was peripheral blood, taken on day 0 of AZD1222 vaccination. This clonotype was sampled from an adult in good health. The CDR3 nucleotides read TGTGCCAGCAGTGAACCGGGGAGGAGCAATCAGCCCCAGCATTTT. Its protein is CASSEPGRSNQPQHF.